The 6 T cell receptor beta chains below were found in one sample sequenced in a study of post-analysis software for immune sequencing data. Study results and limitations: About 5 TRBV segments (TRBV5-6, TRBV5-1 and TRBV20-1 among them) occurred more frequently in patients than in controls.

The TCR beta cDNA libraries contained unique molecular identifiers. TCRdb reprocessed the PCR reads via MiXCR and lists one record per CDR3 protein. The table lists hundreds of thousands of distinct CDR3 sequences, 25% to 30% of them singletons. These receptors have no known antigen. The sample comprised blood. The source of these receptors is a girl aged 10 to 17 with multiple sclerosis.

The CDR3 DNA sequence: TGCGCCAGCAGCCCCAGGCAGGTCAACACCGGGGAGCTGTTTTTT. It encodes CASSPRQVNTGELFF. V and J are TRBV4-3 and TRBJ2-2; D is uncertain. Per the germline V gene, CDR1 is LGHNA and CDR2 is YSLEER. Trimming removed 4 bases at V and 2 bases at J, with 11 bases between. This CDR3 is built from 15 residues.

The chain uses TRBV7-9 and TRBJ2-5; D may correspond to TRBD1 or TRBD2 (5 bases each). V gave up 3 bases and J gave up 5 bases, with 13 bases separating them. Germline values: CDR1 SEHNR, CDR2 FQNEAQ (reference sequence). The CDR3 is 14 amino acids. CDR3 protein: CASSFLDWGETQYF. The CDR3 nucleotides are TGTGCCAGCAGCTTCTTGGACTGGGGGGAGACCCAGTACTTC.

This clonotype was recorded a few times. V gene TRBV10-3 combines with J gene TRBJ1-1; 9 nucleotides line up with TRBD1. The CDR3 is 15 amino acids. The germline V gene has CDR1 ENHRY and CDR2 SYGVKD. V was clipped by 4 bases and J by 4 bases; unmatched bases: 7. In DNA form, the CDR3 reads TGTGCCATCAGTGTGGGGACAGGGAGGGGCACTGAAGCTTTCTTT. Translated: CAISVGTGRGTEAFF.

This clonotype was seen more than once but under ten times. The chain has TRBV10-3 and TRBJ2-3; weak D call: TRBD1 (5 bases). This CDR3 is built from 15 residues. V was cut by 0 bases and J by 4 bases, with 11 bases left in between. Germline-derived CDR1 and CDR2 are ENHRY and SYGVKD. DNA of the CDR3: TGTGCCATCAGTGAGTCGACCAGGGCACCAGATACGCAGTATTTT. It encodes CAISESTRAPDTQYF.

The J gene is TRBJ2-3, the V gene TRBV6-4; 7 positions match TRBD1. The length of the CDR3 is 16 residues. Germline lookup yields CDR1 MRHNA and CDR2 SNTAGT. V shed 5 bases and J 0 bases; nucleotides not matched to a gene: 8. CDR3: CASSKRDSSSTDTQYF. The CDR3 DNA reads TGTGCCAGCAGTAAACGGGACAGCTCTAGCACAGATACGCAGTATTTT.

This clonotype was seen only a few times. The J gene is TRBJ2-3, the V gene TRBV6-6; D possibly corresponds to TRBD1 (6 bases). Between the trimmed V and J ends, which lost 6 bases and 2 bases, there was a span of 12 bases. Germline CDR1 is MNHNY and CDR2 is SVGAGI (reference sequence). CDR3 length: 14 residues. The CDR3 loop reads CASRTGQVTDTQYF. The DNA of the CDR3 is TGTGCCAGCAGGACGGGACAAGTCACAGATACGCAGTATTTT.